These 26 T cell receptor beta chains were sequenced from one sample in a study of cytomegalovirus exposure and HLA in healthy donors. PCR amplification relied on 60 Vbeta primers (plus 13 Jbeta primers). Profiling relied on immunoSEQ multiplex PCR, and the TCRdb table lists in-frame clones only, not all of them. The sample has about 110,000 clones; approximately 86% are singletons. The sample was PBMCs. These receptor sequences come from a man aged 18 to 35 in good health and CMV-seronegative.

The CDR3 region has the DNA TGTGCCAGCAGCTTGGCCGCCCAGCCGGGGACTGAAGCTTTCTTT. Protein sequence: CASSLAAQPGTEAFF. The V gene is TRBV5-6, the J gene TRBJ1-1; D is unresolved. The germline CDR1 and CDR2 sequences are SGHDT and YYEEEE. This CDR3 spans 15 amino acids. Trimming stripped 0 bases from V and 5 bases from J, with 14 bases between.

V is TRBV7-9 and J is TRBJ2-7; D possibly corresponds to TRBD2 (6 bases). The CDR3 loop spans 12 amino acids. Germline CDR1 and CDR2: SEHNR and FQNEAQ (reference sequence). V gave up 1 base and J gave up 7 bases, with 8 bases separating them. CDR3 sequence reads: CASSLEGGEQYF. Here the CDR3 DNA reads TGTGCCAGCAGCTTAGAAGGAGGGGAGCAGTACTTC.

The chain employs TRBV5-1 and TRBJ2-5; no clear D. The CDR3 has 11 amino acids. Trimming removed 6 bases at V and 4 bases at J, with 7 bases between. CDR1 and CDR2 (germline): SGHRS, YFSETQ. The CDR3 reads CASTRGETQYF. The CDR3 nucleotides read TGCGCCAGCACCAGAGGAGAGACCCAGTACTTC.

The rearrangement links TRBV7-2 to TRBJ1-2, with 9 bases that match TRBD1. From germline, CDR1 is SGHTA and CDR2 FQGNSA. Trimming took 5 bases from V and 0 from J; bases not matched to a gene: 10. CDR3 length equals 17 residues. The CDR3 loop is CASSPQGGQGTNYGYTF. In DNA form, the CDR3 reads TGTGCCAGCAGCCCCCAAGGGGGACAGGGTACTAACTATGGCTACACCTTC.

This chain joins TRBV27 and TRBJ1-5, with 7 bases that match TRBD1. J was trimmed by 3 bases and V by 5 bases; bases with no gene match: 7. Germline V gene data show CDR1 as MNHEY and CDR2 as SMNVEV (reference sequence). The CDR3 consists of 15 residues. The CDR3 sequence is CASSIGTANNQPQHF. The CDR3 DNA is TGTGCCAGCAGTATCGGGACAGCCAACAATCAGCCCCAGCATTTT.

The genes are TRBV5-6 and TRBJ2-7; TRBD1 matches 9 bases. Germline lookup yields CDR1 SGHDT and CDR2 YYEEEE. The junction had 13 bases not matched to a gene; V was cut back by 3 bases and J by 3 bases. The CDR3 is 17 amino acids. The CDR3 DNA sequence: TGTGCCAGCAGCTCACCCTTCCGGGACAGGGTCCTCTACGAGCAGTACTTC. Translation gives CASSSPFRDRVLYEQYF.

The chain links TRBV5-1 to TRBJ2-6, with D tentatively TRBD2 (5 bases). The CDR3 consists of 16 residues. The V end was cut by 2 bases, the J end by 2 bases, with 11 bases between. The germline V gene encodes CDR1 SGHRS and CDR2 YFSETQ. The DNA of the CDR3 is TGCGCCAGCAGCTTAACCGGGGAAACTGGGGCCAACGTCCTGACTTTC. Protein product: CASSLTGETGANVLTF.

The chain recombines TRBV7-2 with TRBJ1-2; the match to TRBD1 covers 7 bases. CDR3 length equals 16 residues. J was trimmed by 3 bases and V by 3 bases; bases with no gene match: 10. Germline CDR1 reads SGHTA; CDR2 reads FQGNSA. CDR3: CASSLAYRGEDYGYTF. The CDR3 DNA reads TGTGCCAGCAGCTTGGCCTACAGGGGAGAGGACTATGGCTACACCTTC.

V gene TRBV28 combines with J gene TRBJ2-3; D uncertain. Germline CDR1 MDHEN, CDR2 SYDVKM. V lost 3 bases and J 6 bases, leaving 10 bases between the germline ends. This CDR3 region has 13 residues. CDR3 sequence: CASSLNPRDTQYF. CDR3 bases: TGTGCCAGCAGTTTGAACCCCCGGGATACGCAGTATTTT.

The gene calls are TRBV2 and TRBJ2-2, with D perhaps TRBD1 (5 bases). The CDR3 is 15 residues long. Germline V CDR1 and CDR2: SNHLY, FYNNEI. The V end lost 3 bases, the J end lost 5 bases, and 13 bases lay between the germline ends. The CDR3 bases are TGTGCCAGCAGTGATCAGTCCAGGGTAACCGGGGAGCTGTTTTTT. Translating gives CASSDQSRVTGELFF.

The rearrangement uses TRBV18 and TRBJ1-1; D unclear. CDR1 is KGHSH, CDR2 LQKENI, per germline. With 3 bases removed from V and 2 bases from J, the gap between germline ends came to 13 bases. The CDR3 is 15 residues long. The CDR3 DNA reads as TGTGCCAGCTCACCTTACTCGGGAGGAAACACTGAAGCTTTCTTT. Translated, it gives CASSPYSGGNTEAFF.

The chain couples TRBV5-8 to TRBJ2-7; the match to TRBD2 covers 10 bases. Losses at the gene ends were 6 bases for V and 4 bases for J; bases not matched to a gene: 19. Germline V gene sequence: CDR1 SGHTS, CDR2 YDEGEE. The CDR3 totals 18 residues. This CDR3 is CASIHRDRGAGGPYEQYF. The CDR3 DNA reads as TGTGCCAGCATCCACAGGGACCGAGGAGCGGGAGGGCCTTACGAGCAGTACTTC. Drawing the rest from reference TRBV5-8 and TRBJ2-7, the complete variable domain is EAGVTQSPTHLIKTRGQQATLRCSPISGHTSVYWYQQALGLGLQFLLWYDEGEERNRGNFPPRFSGRQFPNYSSELNVNALELEDSALYLCASIHRDRGAGGPYEQYFGPGTRLTVT.

The sample holds one count of this clone. This chain uses TRBV27 with TRBJ2-1, with D possibly TRBD2 on 5 matching bases. V shed 3 bases and J shed 3 bases, with 12 bases lying between them. This CDR3 has 15 amino acids. CDR1 is MNHEY, CDR2 SMNVEV, per germline (reference sequence). This chain's CDR3 is CASSLLGVSYNEQFF. For the CDR3, the DNA is TGTGCCAGCAGTTTGTTGGGAGTAAGCTACAATGAGCAGTTCTTC.

The chain couples TRBV19 to TRBJ1-1; a weak D match, TRBD1 (6 bases). CDR1 and CDR2 (germline): LNHDA, SQIVND (reference sequence). V was trimmed by 5 bases and J by 3 bases, leaving 10 bases between them. CDR3 length: 13 amino acids. CDR3 sequence: CASSLTGDTEAFF. Written as DNA, the CDR3 is TGTGCCAGTAGTCTGACAGGCGACACTGAAGCTTTCTTT.

This clone has just one count. The chain is built from TRBV7-8 and TRBJ1-2; D not certain. This CDR3 region has 13 residues. V was pared by 1 base and J by 6 bases, with 9 bases between. From germline, CDR1 is SGHVS and CDR2 FQNEAQ. CDR3 amino acids: CASSLVVQDGYTF. The DNA for the CDR3 is TGTGCCAGCAGCTTAGTAGTGCAGGATGGCTACACCTTC.

The DNA of the CDR3 is TGCGCCAGCAGCTTGGGTGCGGACTACTACGAGCAGTACTTC. This encodes CASSLGADYYEQYF. This chain joins TRBV5-1 and TRBJ2-7; TRBD2 might be the D (6 bases). Germline V gene lookup returns CDR1 SGHRS and CDR2 YFSETQ. V was clipped by 0 bases and J by 3 bases, with 10 bases between them. The CDR3 totals 14 residues.

The chain recombines TRBV28 with TRBJ1-5; the D gene is possibly TRBD1 (6 bases). This CDR3 is 15 amino acids long. Germline V CDR1 and CDR2: MDHEN, SYDVKM. The V and J ends lost 3 bases and 1 base respectively, with 10 bases between them. This CDR3 reads CASSFGGDSNQPQHF. CDR3 in DNA: TGTGCCAGCAGTTTTGGGGGCGACAGCAATCAGCCCCAGCATTTT.

Only a few counts were recorded for this clone. This chain joins TRBV5-1 and TRBJ1-5; no reliable D call. The germline V gene has CDR1 SGHRS and CDR2 YFSETQ. The CDR3 is 15 amino acids. Trimming removed 0 bases at V and 5 bases at J, with 12 bases between. CDR3: CASSLDGIRDQPQHF. The CDR3, as DNA: TGCGCCAGCAGCTTGGACGGGATTCGGGATCAGCCCCAGCATTTT.

The chain is built from TRBV4-2 and TRBJ2-7; D gene unclear. The ends were cut back, 1 base at V and 2 bases at J, with 6 bases in the middle. The CDR3 has 13 residues. The germline gives CDR1 LGHNA, CDR2 YNFKEQ. The CDR3 region has the DNA TGTGCCAGCAGCCAAGGGCCCGCCTACGAGCAGTACTTC. It translates to CASSQGPAYEQYF.

V and J are TRBV5-1 and TRBJ1-1; 7 bases agree with TRBD1. V shed 5 bases and J 1 base; nucleotides not matched to a gene: 5. The CDR3 is made up of 14 amino acids. Germline CDR1 SGHRS, CDR2 YFSETQ. This CDR3 reads CASRAGQTNTEAFF. CDR3 bases: TGCGCCAGCAGGGCGGGACAGACGAACACTGAAGCTTTCTTT.

The sample holds one count of this clone. The chain has TRBV7-9 and TRBJ1-1; D remains ambiguous. This CDR3 spans 12 amino acids. CDR1 and CDR2 from the germline V gene are SEHNR and FQNEAQ (reference sequence). The V and J ends lost 3 bases and 8 bases respectively, with 10 bases between them. CDR3 in DNA: TGTGCCAGCAGCTTGCACCGCGGGGAAGCTTTCTTT. Translation gives CASSLHRGEAFF.

The chain employs TRBV10-3 and TRBJ2-2; 10 bases align to TRBD1. Germline V lookup: CDR1 ENHRY, CDR2 SYGVKD. J lost 0 bases, V lost 6 bases, and 1 base had no gene match. The CDR3 is 15 amino acids. The CDR3 DNA reads TGTGCCATCAGCGGGACAGGGGCGAACACCGGGGAGCTGTTTTTT. Residues: CAISGTGANTGELFF.

The chain combines TRBV10-3 with TRBJ2-7; 10 nucleotides line up with TRBD2. The V gene's germline CDR1 is ENHRY and CDR2 SYGVKD. This CDR3 is built from 16 residues. The junction had 5 bases not matched to a gene; V was cut back by 2 bases and J by 1 base. CDR3 nucleotides: TGTGCCATCAGTGAGGGACTAGCGGACTCTTCCTACGAGCAGTACTTC. This encodes CAISEGLADSSYEQYF.

The chain is built from TRBV4-3 and TRBJ1-2; D not resolved. The germline V gene encodes CDR1 LGHNA and CDR2 YSLEER. V was pared by 0 bases and J by 2 bases, with 10 bases between. The CDR3 covers 15 residues. This CDR3 reads CASSQEGAGNYGYTF. The CDR3 DNA sequence: TGCGCCAGCAGCCAAGAAGGTGCCGGGAACTATGGCTACACCTTC.

This chain uses TRBV30 with TRBJ2-1; 9 nucleotides align to TRBD2. CDR1 GTSNPN and CDR2 SVGIG come from the germline V gene (reference sequence). Germline trimming cut 1 base from V and 12 bases from J; bases unmatched to any gene: 4. The length of the CDR3 is 12 residues. The CDR3: CAWSGSGSGQFF. The CDR3 DNA sequence: TGTGCCTGGAGTGGTAGCGGGAGTGGGCAGTTCTTC.

The chain combines TRBV7-2 with TRBJ2-6, with D unresolved. The CDR3 sequence is 16 residues long. The germline CDR1 and CDR2 sequences are SGHTA and FQGNSA. V lost 3 bases, J lost 0 bases, and 9 bases lay in between. CDR3 in amino acids: CASSFGRPSGANVLTF. DNA of the CDR3: TGTGCCAGCAGCTTTGGCAGGCCCTCTGGGGCCAACGTCCTGACTTTC. Combining the CDR3 with reference TRBV7-2 and TRBJ2-6 gives the whole variable domain GAGVSQSPSNKVTEKGKDVELRCDPISGHTALYWYRQSLGQGLEFLIYFQGNSAPDKSGLPSDRFSAERTGGSVSTLTIQRTQQEDSAVYLCASSFGRPSGANVLTFGAGSRLTVL.